This TCR beta chain was found in a study of radiation and T cells in renal cell carcinoma. Between the trimmed V and J ends, which lost 5 bases and 4 bases, there was a span of 9 bases. Per germline, CDR1 MNHNS and CDR2 SASEGT. The CDR3 sequence is 12 residues long. The treatment: treatment-naive control, cytoreductive nephrectomy. Sequenced control tumors were from over ten males and a few females, median age around 61. Repertoires were generated with immunoSEQ multiplex PCR, while TCRdb's copy carries only in-frame clones and drops some. The sample lists about 5,600 clones; roughly 72% were seen once.

The TCR was taken from a human donor with renal cell carcinoma. Sequenced material: tumor tissue, taken from a patient whose treatment was nephrectomy without radiotherapy. The J gene is TRBJ2-7, the V gene TRBV6-1, with D hard to call. The CDR3 sequence is CASSYKTYEQYF. The CDR3 region has the DNA TGTGCCAGCAGTTATAAGACGTACGAGCAGTACTTC.